Sequencing of this T cell receptor (beta chain) was carried out in a study of CD8+ T cells in alopecia areata. Overall study: Tofacitinib was taken orally by treated patients, and the dose was 5 to 10 mg twice daily.

Sequencing used cDNA as its template, made by extracting RNA and reverse transcribing it. The data were produced by immunoSEQ multiplex PCR, yet TCRdb's version contains in-frame clones alone and is incomplete. The sample lists some 170,000 clones; approximately 65% were seen once. The CDR3 extends over 13 amino acids. V lost 2 bases and J lost 5, with 9 bases in between. This clonotype was sampled from a human donor with alopecia areata. The specimen comprised CD8+ T cells sorted from blood, sampled at week 0. The rearrangement joins TRBV6-7 to TRBJ1-1; no clear D. TRBV6-7 is treated as an ORF (open reading frame) with a function not yet certain. CDR3 nucleotides: TGTGCCAGCAGTTACCCGATGGGGACTGAAGCTTTCTTT. This sequence encodes CASSYPMGTEAFF.